Listed here is a single T cell receptor (beta chain). This record belongs to a study of shared T cell receptors in the human thymus. Germline V gene sequence: CDR1 SGHDN, CDR2 FVKESK. CDR3 length: 13 residues. Trimming took off 4 bases at V and 4 bases at J, with 8 bases between the two ends. Assay: immunoSEQ multiplex PCR; the TCRdb copy retains only in-frame clones and omits some. The sample records roughly 710,000 clones, around 85% being singletons. These data were also reused for a study on human thymus T cells. From that second work: All donors were healthy Finnish infants who were undergoing corrective surgery to treat congenital heart defects. The source of the thymus tissue was resections taken during corrective heart surgery. Blood and thymic repertoires both appeared biased in V and J gene usage.

V usage is TRBV14 and J usage is TRBJ1-5, with a tentative D call TRBD1 (6 bases). This TCR was sampled from a girl under three years old with a congenital heart defect. Sequenced: thymocytes. The CDR3 DNA is TGTGCCAGCAGCCCGACAGGAAATCAGCCCCAGCATTTT. Residues: CASSPTGNQPQHF.